Sequencing of this TCR beta chain was carried out in a study of cytomegalovirus exposure and HLA in healthy donors. Study conclusions and caveats: Among the CMV-associated chains, three were confirmed in vitro as specific for CMV antigens. High sensitivity and specificity were reportedly achieved when the classifier diagnosed cytomegalovirus status.

Libraries were prepared by immunoSEQ multiplex PCR; TCRdb keeps only in-frame clonotypes and omits some of them. In the table there are tens of thousands of clones, 90% to 96% of which are singletons. To note about this clone: Its antigen is still unknown.

The CDR3 length is 16 residues. The V and J ends lost 6 bases and 2 bases, in that order; junction bases with no gene match: 8. CDR1 is MNHNY and CDR2 is SVGAGI in the germline V gene (reference sequence). These donors were members of the 120-subject validation cohort, a group separate from the approximately 700-subject first cohort. The chain has TRBV6-6 and TRBJ1-5, with 9 bases identical to TRBD1. The origin of this receptor is a woman younger than 30 in good health and CMV-seronegative. Sequencing input: PBMCs. CDR3 bases: TGTGCCAGCAGCCGACAGGGGGGCGTGGGCAATCAGCCCCAGCATTTT. Translating it yields CASSRQGGVGNQPQHF.